Described below is a single T cell receptor beta chain sequence and its context. V shed 3 bases and J shed 7 bases, with 11 bases lying between them. Germline-derived CDR1 and CDR2 are SGHRS and YFSETQ. CDR3 length: 12 amino acids. The data are from a study of shared clonotypes between healthy human individuals. Only in-frame clones appear in the TCRdb table, and some are missing; sequencing was by immunoSEQ multiplex PCR. The repertoire holds some 660,000 clones, with about three quarters as singletons. Sample: memory CD4+ T cells sorted from blood. Subset defined: CD45RA-negative fraction. The source of this sequence is a woman younger than 45 in good health. The rearrangement links TRBV5-1 to TRBJ2-7; tentative D call: TRBD2 (5 bases). The CDR3 loop is CASSSRTGEQYF. The CDR3 coding sequence is TGCGCCAGCAGCTCCAGAACGGGGGAGCAGTACTTC.